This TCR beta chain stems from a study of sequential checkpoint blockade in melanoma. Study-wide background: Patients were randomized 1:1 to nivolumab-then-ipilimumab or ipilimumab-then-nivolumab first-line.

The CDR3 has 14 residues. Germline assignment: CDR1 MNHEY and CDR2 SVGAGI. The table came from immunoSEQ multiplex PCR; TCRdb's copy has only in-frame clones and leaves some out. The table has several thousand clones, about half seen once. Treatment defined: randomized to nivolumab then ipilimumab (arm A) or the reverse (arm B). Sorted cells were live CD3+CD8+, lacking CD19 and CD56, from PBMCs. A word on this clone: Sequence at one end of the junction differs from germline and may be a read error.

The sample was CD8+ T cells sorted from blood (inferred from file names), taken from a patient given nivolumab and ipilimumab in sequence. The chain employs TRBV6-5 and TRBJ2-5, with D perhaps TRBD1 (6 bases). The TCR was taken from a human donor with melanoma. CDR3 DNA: TGTGCCAGCAGTAACTCAGGGGCCAGAGAGACCCAGTACTTC. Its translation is CASSNSGARETQYF.